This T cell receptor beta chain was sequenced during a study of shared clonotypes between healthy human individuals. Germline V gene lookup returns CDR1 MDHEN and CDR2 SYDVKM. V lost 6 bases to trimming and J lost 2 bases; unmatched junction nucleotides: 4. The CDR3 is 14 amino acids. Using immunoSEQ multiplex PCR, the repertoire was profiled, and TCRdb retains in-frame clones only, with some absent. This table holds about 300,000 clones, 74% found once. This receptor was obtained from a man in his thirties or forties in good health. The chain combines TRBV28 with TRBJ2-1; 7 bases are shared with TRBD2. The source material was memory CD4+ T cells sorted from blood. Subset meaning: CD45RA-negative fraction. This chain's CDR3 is CASRGAGTYNEQFF. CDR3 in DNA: TGTGCCAGCAGGGGAGCGGGAACCTACAATGAGCAGTTCTTC.